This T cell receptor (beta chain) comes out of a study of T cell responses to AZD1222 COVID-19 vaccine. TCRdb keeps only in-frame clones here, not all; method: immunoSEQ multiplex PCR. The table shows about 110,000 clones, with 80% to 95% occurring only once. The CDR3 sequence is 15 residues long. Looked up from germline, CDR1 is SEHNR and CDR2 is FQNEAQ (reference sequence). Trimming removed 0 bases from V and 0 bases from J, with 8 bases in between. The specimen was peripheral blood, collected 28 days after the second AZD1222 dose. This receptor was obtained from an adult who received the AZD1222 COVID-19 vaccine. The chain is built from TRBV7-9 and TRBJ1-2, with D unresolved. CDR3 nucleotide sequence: TGTGCCAGCAGCTTAGCCGGCGGAACTAACTATGGCTACACCTTC. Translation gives CASSLAGGTNYGYTF.